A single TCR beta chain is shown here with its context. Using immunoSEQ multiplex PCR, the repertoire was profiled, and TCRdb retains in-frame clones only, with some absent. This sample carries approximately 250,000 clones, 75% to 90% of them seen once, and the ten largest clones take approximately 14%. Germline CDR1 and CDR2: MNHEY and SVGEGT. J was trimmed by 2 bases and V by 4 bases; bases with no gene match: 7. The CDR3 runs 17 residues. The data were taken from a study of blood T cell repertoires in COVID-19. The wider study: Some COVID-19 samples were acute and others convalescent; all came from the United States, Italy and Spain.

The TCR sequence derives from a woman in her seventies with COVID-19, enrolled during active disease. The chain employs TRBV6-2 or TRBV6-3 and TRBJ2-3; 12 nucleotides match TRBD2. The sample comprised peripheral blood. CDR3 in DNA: TGTGCCAGCAGTTCCCGGACTAGCGGGGCGAACACAGATACGCAGTATTTT. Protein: CASSSRTSGANTDTQYF.